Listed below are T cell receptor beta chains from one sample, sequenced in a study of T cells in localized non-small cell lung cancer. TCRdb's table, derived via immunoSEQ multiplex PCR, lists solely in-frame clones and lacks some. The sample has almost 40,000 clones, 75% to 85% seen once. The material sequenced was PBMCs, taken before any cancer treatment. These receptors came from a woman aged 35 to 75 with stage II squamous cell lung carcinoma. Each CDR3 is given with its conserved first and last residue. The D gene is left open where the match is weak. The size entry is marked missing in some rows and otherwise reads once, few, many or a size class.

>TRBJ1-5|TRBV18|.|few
TGTGCCAGCTCACCGGGCCTCGGCAATCAGCCCCAGCATTTT
CASSPGLGNQPQHF
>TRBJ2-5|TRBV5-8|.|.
TGTGCCAGCAGCTTGGGTCAGCCCCAAGAGACCCAGTACTTC
CASSLGQPQETQYF
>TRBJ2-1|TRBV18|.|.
TGTGCCAGCTCACTACGGGACGGTCACAATGAGCAGTTCTTC
CASSLRDGHNEQFF
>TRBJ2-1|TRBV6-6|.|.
TGTGCCAGCAGCCAGGCAGGGGGGGACAATGAGCAGTTCTTC
CASSQAGGDNEQFF
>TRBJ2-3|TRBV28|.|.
TGTGCCAGCAGTTCCCGGGGTAGTGGGTTGCCAGATACGCAGTATTTT
CASSSRGSGLPDTQYF
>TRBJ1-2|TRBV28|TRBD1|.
TGTGCCAGCAGTTACTCTGGGACAGGGTCCGGCTACACCTTC
CASSYSGTGSGYTF
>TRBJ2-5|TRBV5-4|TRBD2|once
TGTGCCAGCAGCTTGGTAGGGACTAAAGAGACCCAGTACTTC
CASSLVGTKETQYF
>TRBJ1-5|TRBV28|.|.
TGTGCCAGCAGTTTCAACAGCCTAGCTTTCGGGAATCAGCCCCAGCATTTT
CASSFNSLAFGNQPQHF
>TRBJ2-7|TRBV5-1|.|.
TGCGCCAGCCGCGATCAAAACAGCTACGAGCAGTACTTC
CASRDQNSYEQYF
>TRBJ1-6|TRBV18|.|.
TGTGCCAGCTCACCACAGTCTGCTGGCTCCTATAATTCACCCCTCCACTTT
CASSPQSAGSYNSPLHF
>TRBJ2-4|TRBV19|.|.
TGTGCCAGTAGTATAGTCGGGGGTGATTCGGCCATTCAGTACTTC
CASSIVGGDSAIQYF
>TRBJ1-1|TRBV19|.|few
TGTGCCAGTAGTACCGTGAACACTGAAGCTTTCTTT
CASSTVNTEAFF